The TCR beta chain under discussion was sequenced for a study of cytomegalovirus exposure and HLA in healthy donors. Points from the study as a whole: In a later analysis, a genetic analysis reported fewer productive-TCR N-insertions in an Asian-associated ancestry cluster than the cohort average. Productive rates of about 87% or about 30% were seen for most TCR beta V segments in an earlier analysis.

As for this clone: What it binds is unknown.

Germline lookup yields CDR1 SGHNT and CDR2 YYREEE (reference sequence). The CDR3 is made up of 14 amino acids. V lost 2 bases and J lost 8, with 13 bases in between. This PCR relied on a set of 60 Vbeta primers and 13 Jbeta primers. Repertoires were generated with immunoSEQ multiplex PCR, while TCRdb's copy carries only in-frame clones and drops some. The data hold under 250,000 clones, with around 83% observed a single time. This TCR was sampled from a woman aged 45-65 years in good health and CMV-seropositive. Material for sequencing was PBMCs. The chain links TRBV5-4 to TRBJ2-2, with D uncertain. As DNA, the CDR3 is TGTGCCAGCAGCTTCCCTAAACTCGGGGGGGAGCTGTTTTTT. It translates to CASSFPKLGGELFF.